This record covers a single T cell receptor (beta chain). Its cognate antigen has yet to be identified. Library construction relied on 5' RACE. Preparation of each TCR library used approximately 4,000 ng of total RNA. For each sample, cDNA was synthesized in eight separate reactions using SMARTScribe reverse transcriptase. During cDNA synthesis, unique molecular identifiers containing a 6-nucleotide sample barcode were introduced by template switching. TCRalpha and TCRbeta cDNA was amplified by two nested PCRs of 16 and 9 cycles, with bead purification after each PCR. Before amplification, the cDNA was treated with uracil DNA-glycosylase and purified using the QIAquick PCR purification kit. The second PCR added Illumina TruSeq-compatible adapters along with sample-specific barcodes. Library quality and concentration were assessed using TapeStation and Qubit, and roughly 5.5 ng of each library was pooled. Sequencing of the pooled libraries was done on an Illumina HiSeq2500 single-index Rapid Run using custom sequencing primers and 2 x 100 bp reads. In the original analysis: PCR and sequencing errors were corrected by UMI-based consensus assembly using MiGEC version 1.2.6. MiXCR version 2.1.1 handled V(D)J alignment, clonotype assembly and CDR3 extraction. To normalise gene usage, clonotype sharing and MAIT/NKT TCR abundance, the top 1000, 10 000 and 20 000 clonotypes in each sample were analysed. After downsampling to 27 000 UMIs, diversity was calculated as the inverse Simpson index using the vegan R package. Paired Mann-Whitney U tests were applied to discordant twin pairs, with Benjamini-Hochberg correction for multiple testing. TCRdb reprocessed the reads into one record per CDR3 protein sequence, lacking DNA. In this record, the V and J calls reflect TCRdb's handling and not the investigators' own analysis. This sample's table carries approximately 330,000 distinct CDR3 sequences. The ten most abundant clones make up roughly 2% of the sample.

This record comes from a study of monozygotic twins with inflammatory bowel disease (dated by TCRdb to about 2019). Study-wide context: The full study comprised around 30 monozygotic twin pairs: nine German pairs (four IBD-concordant, five IBD-discordant) and 19 IBD-discordant Danish pairs. The search for disease-associated traits relied mainly on comparing IBD patients with their genetically identical healthy co-twins within discordant pairs. Each individual had, on average, about 151 000 unique TCRalpha sequences and 181 000 unique TCRbeta sequences available for analysis.

The CDR3 has 13 amino acids, counting the end cysteine and phenylalanine. No DNA accompanies this entry. The germline V gene (reference sequence) sets CDR1 to LNHDA and CDR2 to SQIVND. From each donor, a 2.5 ml peripheral blood sample was collected into PAXgene tubes and kept at -80 degrees C. Total RNA was isolated from whole blood with the PAXgene blood miRNA kit on an automated QIAcube, without T cell sorting. Peripheral blood from monozygotic twin pairs who were concordant or discordant for inflammatory bowel disease underwent deep TCRalpha and TCRbeta repertoire profiling using unique molecular barcoding. Smoking habits were recorded for all twin pairs, and each individual was classified as a current, former or never smoker. The investigation overall reported the following: No difference in repertoire similarity was observed between concordant and discordant twins, possibly owing to limited statistical power. Background noise and inter-individual variability may have been introduced into the repertoires by the differing immunosuppressive treatments among patients. No single strong signal or clonotype linked to IBD turned up in the results, so the idea that one exists was not supported. The analysis was unable to tell apart different T cell subtypes. Compared with healthy twins, IBD patients shared fewer clonotypes with other individuals, and the difference was most pronounced in patients with signs of disease activity. TCRbeta repertoire diversity, by inverse Simpson index, was decreased in IBD patients compared with their healthy co-twins.

The chain is encoded by TRBV19 joined to TRBJ1-5; TCRdb selects TRBD1, and the lack of DNA leaves this call unchecked. The specimen was blood. This sequence was found in a human donor with ulcerative colitis or Crohn's disease, or a healthy co-twin of an affected twin (not recorded which). The CDR3 is CASGDRDNQPEHF.